A selection of T cell receptor beta chains follows, all from one sample in a study of blood T cells in healthy people across ages. In TCRdb, the 5' RACE reads were re-called with MiXCR into one record per CDR3 protein. The sample records about 1.4 million distinct CDR3 sequences, approximately 59% being singletons. Sequencing used blood. The receptors stem from a man younger than 30 in good health. Both conserved end residues are part of each CDR3. The D gene is left open where the match is weak. The size field is filled for only some rows; it gives once, few, many or a size class.

v_call	j_call	d_call	clone_size	cdr3_length	cdr3_nt	cdr3_aa
TRBV7-6	TRBJ2-7	TRBD1	-	16	TGTGCCAGCAGCTTAGATGTGGGACAGGGGCTGTGCGAGCAGTACTTC	CASSLDVGQGLCEQYF
TRBV6-1	TRBJ2-7	-	-	14	TGTGCCAGCTTTGACAGTCCGTACTCCTACGAGCAGTACTTC	CASFDSPYSYEQYF
TRBV7-2	TRBJ2-1	TRBD2	-	15	TGTGCCAGCAGCTTACACACTAGCGGGAGGGGTGAGCAGTTCTTC	CASSLHTSGRGEQFF
TRBV12-3/TRBV12-4	TRBJ1-2	-	-	14	TGTGCCAGCATAGATATTTTGTCTGACTATGGCTACACCTTC	CASIDILSDYGYTF
TRBV7-6	TRBJ2-5	TRBD2	-	19	TGTGCCAGCAGCCAAAATTACCGAGCGGGGGGGCAAATGGTTGAGACCCAGTACTTC	CASSQNYRAGGQMVETQYF
TRBV20-1	TRBJ1-2	-	-	12	TGCAGTGCACCCCTGGACAACTATGGCTACACCTTC	CSAPLDNYGYTF
TRBV12-3/TRBV12-4	TRBJ2-5	-	-	15	TGTGCCAGCAGTTCCGGGCTGTATATTGGCAATGAGCAGTACTTC	CASSSGLYIGNEQYF
TRBV4-3	TRBJ2-3	TRBD2	-	15	TGCGCCAGCAGCCATCGCGGGGGACGCACAGATACGCAGTATTTT	CASSHRGGRTDTQYF
TRBV28	TRBJ2-3	-	-	15	TGTGCCAGCAGTTTCCCTTTAGAAGCGGCAGATACGCAGTATTTT	CASSFPLEAADTQYF
TRBV25-1	TRBJ2-5	-	-	15	TGTGCCAGCAGTGAAAGGCAGGGGCCGCTCGGGACCCAGTACTTC	CASSERQGPLGTQYF
TRBV29-1	TRBJ2-1	-	-	13	TGCAGCGGCGCGGGACATTCCTACAATGAGCAGTTCTTC	CSGAGHSYNEQFF
TRBV27	TRBJ2-7	TRBD2	few	15	TGTGCCAGCAGTTTATCAAGCGGGGGACTTTACGAGCAGTACTTC	CASSLSSGGLYEQYF
TRBV15	TRBJ1-5	-	-	15	TGTGCCACCAGCAGAGACCGGGGAGGTTCTCAGCCCCAGCATTTT	CATSRDRGGSQPQHF
TRBV20-1	TRBJ2-1	TRBD2	-	17	TGCAGTGCTAGGGGGACTAGCGGGGACTCCTCCTACAATGAGCAGTTCTTC	CSARGTSGDSSYNEQFF
TRBV4-2	TRBJ2-3	-	-	17	TGTGCCAGCAGCCAAGGGTTGGGGAGAGCTAGCTCAGATACGCAGTATTTT	CASSQGLGRASSDTQYF
TRBV3-1	TRBJ2-3	TRBD2	-	17	TGTGCCAGCAGCCAAGCCGGGGGGGATTTAGCTACCGATACGCAGTATTTT	CASSQAGGDLATDTQYF
TRBV29-1	TRBJ1-1	TRBD1	few	12	TGCAGCGTACGGACAGGGGAGTTGGTCGCTTTCTTT	CSVRTGELVAFF
TRBV12-3/TRBV12-4	TRBJ1-4	TRBD1	-	16	TGTGCCAGCAGTTTCGGGACAGAGGCAACTAATGAAAAAATGTTTTTT	CASSFGTEATNEKMFF
TRBV6-2/TRBV6-3	TRBJ2-7	-	-	13	TGTGCCAGCAGTGTGGTACAGGGATACGAGCAGTACTTC	CASSVVQGYEQYF
TRBV4-1	TRBJ1-2	TRBD1	few	16	TGCGCCAGCAGCCAAGGACCAGGGGGCGAGGCCAATGGCTACACCTTC	CASSQGPGGEANGYTF
TRBV20-1	TRBJ2-1	TRBD2	-	15	TGCAGTGCTAGAGAATCTAGCGGAGGGTACAATGAGCAGTTCTTC	CSARESSGGYNEQFF
TRBV4-1	TRBJ2-3	-	once	16	TGCGCCAGCAGCCAAGGATTTCAGTCAAGCACAGATACGCAGTATTTT	CASSQGFQSSTDTQYF
TRBV6-1	TRBJ1-2	-	-	13	TGTGCCAGCAGTGAACTGGGACATTCTGGCTACACCTTC	CASSELGHSGYTF
TRBV25-1	TRBJ2-5	-	few	13	TGTGCCAGCAGTGGTGCAGCACAAGAGACCCAGTACTTC	CASSGAAQETQYF
TRBV24-1	TRBJ2-1	TRBD2	few	17	TGTGCCACCAGTGATTGGCTAACTAGCGGGAGGAATAATGAGCAGTTCTTC	CATSDWLTSGRNNEQFF
TRBV12-3/TRBV12-4	TRBJ2-5	-	-	13	TGTGCCAGCGCGGAGGAGGGCCAAGAGACCCAGTACTTC	CASAEEGQETQYF